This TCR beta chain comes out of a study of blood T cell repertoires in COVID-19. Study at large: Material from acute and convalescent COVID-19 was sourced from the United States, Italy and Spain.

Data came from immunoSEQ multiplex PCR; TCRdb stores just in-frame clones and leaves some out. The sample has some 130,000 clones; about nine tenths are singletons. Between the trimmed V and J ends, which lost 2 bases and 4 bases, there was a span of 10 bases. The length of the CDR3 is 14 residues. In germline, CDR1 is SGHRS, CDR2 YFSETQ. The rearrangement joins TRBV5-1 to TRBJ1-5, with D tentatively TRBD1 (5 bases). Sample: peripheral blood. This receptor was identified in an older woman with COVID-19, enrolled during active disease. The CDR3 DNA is TGCGCCAGCAGCTTAAATCCAGGGAATCAGCCCCAGCATTTT. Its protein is CASSLNPGNQPQHF.